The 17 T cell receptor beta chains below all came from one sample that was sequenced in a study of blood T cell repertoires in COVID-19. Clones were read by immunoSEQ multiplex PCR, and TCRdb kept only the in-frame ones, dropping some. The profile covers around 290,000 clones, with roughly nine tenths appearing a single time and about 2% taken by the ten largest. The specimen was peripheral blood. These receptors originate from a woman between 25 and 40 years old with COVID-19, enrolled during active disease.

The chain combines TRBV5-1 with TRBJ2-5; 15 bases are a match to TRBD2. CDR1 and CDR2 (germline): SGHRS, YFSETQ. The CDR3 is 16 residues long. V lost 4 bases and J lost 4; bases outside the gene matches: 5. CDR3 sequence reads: CASSLGLAGGGETQYF. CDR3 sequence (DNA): TGCGCCAGCAGCCTGGGACTAGCGGGAGGCGGAGAGACCCAGTACTTC. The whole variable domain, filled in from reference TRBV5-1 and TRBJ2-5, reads KAGVTQTPRYLIKTRGQQVTLSCSPISGHRSVSWYQQTPGQGLQFLFEYFSETQRNKGNFPGRFSGRQFSNSRSEMNVSTLELGDSALYLCASSLGLAGGGETQYFGPGTRLLVL.

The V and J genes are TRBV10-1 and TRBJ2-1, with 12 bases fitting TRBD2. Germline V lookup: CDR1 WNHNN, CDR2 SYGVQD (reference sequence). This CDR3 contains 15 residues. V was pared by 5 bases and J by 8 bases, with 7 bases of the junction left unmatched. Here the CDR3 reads CASSTGLAGLDEQFF. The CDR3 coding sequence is TGCGCCAGCAGTACGGGACTAGCGGGCCTGGATGAGCAGTTCTTC.

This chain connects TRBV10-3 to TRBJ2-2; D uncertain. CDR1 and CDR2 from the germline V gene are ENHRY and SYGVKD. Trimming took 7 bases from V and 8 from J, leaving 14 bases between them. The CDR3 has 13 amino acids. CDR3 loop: CAITPASGGELFF. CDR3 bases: TGTGCCATCACGCCAGCGTCCGGGGGGGAGCTGTTTTTT.

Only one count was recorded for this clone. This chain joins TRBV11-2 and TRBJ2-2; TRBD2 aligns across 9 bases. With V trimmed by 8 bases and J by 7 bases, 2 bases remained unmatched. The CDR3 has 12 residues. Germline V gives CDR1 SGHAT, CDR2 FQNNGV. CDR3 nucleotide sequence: TGTGCCAGCGGACTAGCGAACGGGGAGCTGTTTTTT. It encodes CASGLANGELFF.

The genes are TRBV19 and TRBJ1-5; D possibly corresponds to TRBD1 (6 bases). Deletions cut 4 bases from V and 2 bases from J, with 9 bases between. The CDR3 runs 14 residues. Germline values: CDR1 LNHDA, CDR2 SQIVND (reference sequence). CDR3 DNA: TGTGCCAGTAGTACTTACAGGGGCAATCAGCCCCAGCATTTT. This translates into CASSTYRGNQPQHF.

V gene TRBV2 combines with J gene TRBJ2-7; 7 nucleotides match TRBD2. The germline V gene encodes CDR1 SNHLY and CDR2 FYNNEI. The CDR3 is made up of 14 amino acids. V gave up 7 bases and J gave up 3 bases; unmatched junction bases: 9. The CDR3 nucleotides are TGTGCCAGCAACGGGGGAGGGTTTTACTACGAGCAGTACTTC. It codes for CASNGGGFYYEQYF.

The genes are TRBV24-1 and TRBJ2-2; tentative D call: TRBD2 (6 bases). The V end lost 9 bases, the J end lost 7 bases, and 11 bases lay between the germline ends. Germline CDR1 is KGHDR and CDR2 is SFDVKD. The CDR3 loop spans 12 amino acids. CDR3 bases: TGTGCCACCTCCAGCGGGTACGGGGAGCTGTTTTTT. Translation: CATSSGYGELFF.

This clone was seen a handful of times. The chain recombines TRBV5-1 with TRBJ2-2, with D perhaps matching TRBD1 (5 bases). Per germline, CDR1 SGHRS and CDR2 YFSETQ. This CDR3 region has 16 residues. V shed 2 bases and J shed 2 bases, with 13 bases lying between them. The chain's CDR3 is CASSFSGPTNTGELFF. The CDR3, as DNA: TGCGCCAGCAGCTTCTCAGGGCCCACAAACACCGGGGAGCTGTTTTTT.

The CDR3 nucleotides are TGTGCCAGCAGCTTGGGACTAGCGGAAGTCTACGAGCAGTACTTC. Translated, it gives CASSLGLAEVYEQYF. This sequence joins TRBV7-2 and TRBJ2-7, with 11 bases lining up with TRBD2. The V and J ends lost 3 bases and 3 bases, in that order; junction bases with no gene match: 4. This CDR3 region has 15 residues. Germline V lookup: CDR1 SGHTA, CDR2 FQGNSA. The full variable domain, its missing parts supplied by reference TRBV7-2 and TRBJ2-7, is GAGVSQSPSNKVTEKGKDVELRCDPISGHTALYWYRQSLGQGLEFLIYFQGNSAPDKSGLPSDRFSAERTGGSVSTLTIQRTQQEDSAVYLCASSLGLAEVYEQYFGPGTRLTVT.

The CDR3 bases are TGTGCCAGCAGCCGCGATCTCTACAATGAGCAGTTCTTC. As protein: CASSRDLYNEQFF. This chain connects TRBV6-5 to TRBJ2-1; D not certain. V was cut by 6 bases and J by 3 bases, with 9 bases left in between. Germline CDR1 and CDR2: MNHEY and SVGAGI. The CDR3 runs to 13 residues.

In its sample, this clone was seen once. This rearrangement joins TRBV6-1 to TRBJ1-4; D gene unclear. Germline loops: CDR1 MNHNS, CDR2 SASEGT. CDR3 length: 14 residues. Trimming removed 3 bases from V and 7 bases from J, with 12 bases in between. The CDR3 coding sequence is TGTGCCAGCAGTGACGGGGTCCTAGGTGAAAAACTGTTTTTT. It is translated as CASSDGVLGEKLFF.

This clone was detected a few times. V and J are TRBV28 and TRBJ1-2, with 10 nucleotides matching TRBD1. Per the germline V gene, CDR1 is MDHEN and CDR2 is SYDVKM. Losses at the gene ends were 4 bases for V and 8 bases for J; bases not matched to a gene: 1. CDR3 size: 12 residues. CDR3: CASSSTGGGYTF. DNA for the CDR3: TGTGCCAGCAGTTCGACAGGGGGCGGCTACACCTTC.

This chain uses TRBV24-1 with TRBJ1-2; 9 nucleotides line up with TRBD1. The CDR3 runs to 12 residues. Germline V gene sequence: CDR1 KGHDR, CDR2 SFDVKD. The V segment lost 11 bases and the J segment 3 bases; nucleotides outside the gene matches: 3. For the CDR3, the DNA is TGTGCCAGACAGGGGGGAGACTATGGCTACACCTTC. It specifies CARQGGDYGYTF.

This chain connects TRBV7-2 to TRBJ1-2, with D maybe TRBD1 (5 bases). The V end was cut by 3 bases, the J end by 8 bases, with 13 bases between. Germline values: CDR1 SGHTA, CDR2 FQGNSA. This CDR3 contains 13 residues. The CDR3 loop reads CASSFDPGMGYTF. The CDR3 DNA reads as TGTGCCAGCAGCTTTGACCCAGGGATGGGCTACACCTTC.

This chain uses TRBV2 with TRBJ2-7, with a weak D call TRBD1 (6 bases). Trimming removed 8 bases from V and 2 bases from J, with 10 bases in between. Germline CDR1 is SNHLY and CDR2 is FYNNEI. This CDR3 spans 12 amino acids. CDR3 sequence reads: CASARGPYEQYF. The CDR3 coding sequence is TGTGCCAGCGCCAGGGGTCCCTACGAGCAGTACTTC.

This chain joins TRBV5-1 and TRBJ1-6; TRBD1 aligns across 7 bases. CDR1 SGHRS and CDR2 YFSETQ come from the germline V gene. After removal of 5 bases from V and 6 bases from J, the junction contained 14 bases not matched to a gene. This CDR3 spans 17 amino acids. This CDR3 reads CASSSTGDAPINSPLHF. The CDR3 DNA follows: TGCGCCAGCAGTTCTACAGGGGACGCACCCATTAATTCACCCCTCCACTTT.

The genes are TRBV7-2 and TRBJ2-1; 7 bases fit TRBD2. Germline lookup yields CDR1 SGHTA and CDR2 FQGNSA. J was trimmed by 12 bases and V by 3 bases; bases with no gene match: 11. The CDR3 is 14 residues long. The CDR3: CASSFHARENGQFF. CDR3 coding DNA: TGTGCCAGCAGCTTTCATGCGCGGGAGAACGGGCAGTTCTTC.